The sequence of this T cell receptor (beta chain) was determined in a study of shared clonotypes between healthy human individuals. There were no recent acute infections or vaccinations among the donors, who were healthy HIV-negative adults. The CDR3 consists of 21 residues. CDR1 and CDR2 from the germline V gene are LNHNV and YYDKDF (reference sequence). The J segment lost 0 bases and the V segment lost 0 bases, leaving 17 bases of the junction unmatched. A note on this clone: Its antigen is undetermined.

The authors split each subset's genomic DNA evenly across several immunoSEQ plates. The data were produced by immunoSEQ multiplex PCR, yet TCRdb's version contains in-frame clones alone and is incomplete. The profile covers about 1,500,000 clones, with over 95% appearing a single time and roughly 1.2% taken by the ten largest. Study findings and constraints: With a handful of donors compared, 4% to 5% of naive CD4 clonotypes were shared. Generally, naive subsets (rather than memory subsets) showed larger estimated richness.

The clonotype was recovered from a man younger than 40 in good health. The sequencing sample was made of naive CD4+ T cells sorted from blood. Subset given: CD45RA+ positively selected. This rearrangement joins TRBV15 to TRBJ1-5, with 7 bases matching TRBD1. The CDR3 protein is CATSRDLGYTGVGDSNQPQHF. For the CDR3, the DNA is TGTGCCACCAGCAGAGATCTGGGTTATACAGGGGTGGGGGATAGCAATCAGCCCCAGCATTTT.